Listed below are T cell receptor beta chains from one sample, sequenced in a study of cytomegalovirus exposure and HLA in healthy donors. TCRdb's table, derived via immunoSEQ multiplex PCR, lists solely in-frame clones and lacks some. The sample has under 120,000 clones. Material for sequencing was PBMCs. The receptors were sampled from a man aged 45-60 years in good health and CMV-seronegative. CDR3s include the opening cysteine and the closing phenylalanine or tryptophan. D genes are given only for firm matches.

TRBJ2-7,TRBD1,TRBV6-1,CASCRDRGSYEQYF,TGTGCCAGCTGCCGGGACAGGGGTTCCTACGAGCAGTACTTC
TRBJ2-7,TRBD2,TRBV19,CASSIRTSNYEQYF,TGTGCCAGTAGTATCCGGACTAGCAACTACGAGCAGTACTTC
TRBJ2-7,TRBD1,TRBV4-3,CASSPALQGYEQYF,TGCGCCAGCAGCCCCGCACTACAGGGGTACGAGCAGTACTTC
TRBJ2-6,NA,TRBV5-1,CASTPKGAAGANVLTF,TGCGCCAGCACCCCAAAAGGGGCAGCTGGGGCCAACGTCCTGACTTTC
TRBJ1-5,NA,TRBV19,CASSIDRAQPQHF,TGTGCCAGTAGTATAGATCGAGCCCAGCCCCAGCATTTT
TRBJ1-5,NA,TRBV7-2,CASSLNPSLGSQPQHF,TGTGCCAGCAGCCTGAACCCCTCCTTGGGCTCCCAGCCCCAGCATTTT
TRBJ2-2,NA,TRBV27,CASSLDRNTGELFF,TGTGCCAGCAGCCTTGACAGGAACACCGGGGAGCTGTTTTTT
TRBJ2-3,TRBD1,TRBV10-3,CAISEEEYRQGEADTQYF,TGTGCCATCAGTGAGGAGGAATACCGACAGGGGGAGGCAGATACGCAGTATTTT
TRBJ2-1,NA,TRBV20-1,CSVAIIDEQFF,TGCAGTGTAGCTATTATAGATGAGCAGTTCTTC
TRBJ1-4,NA,TRBV5-6,CASRRRGGSEKLFF,TGTGCCAGCAGAAGGAGGGGGGGTAGTGAAAAACTGTTTTTT
TRBJ2-7,NA,TRBV9,CASSVAAGNAGREQYF,TGTGCCAGCAGCGTAGCCGCAGGGAACGCAGGCAGGGAGCAGTACTTC
TRBJ1-1,NA,TRBV19,CASSPRGVLGGSIEAFF,TGTGCCAGTAGTCCCCGAGGGGTATTAGGCGGGAGTATCGAAGCTTTCTTT
TRBJ2-7,TRBD2,TRBV11-2,CASQAGGPYEQYF,TGTGCCAGCCAAGCGGGAGGGCCCTACGAGCAGTACTTC
TRBJ2-7,NA,TRBV7-2,CASSWAGRSGYEQYF,TGTGCCAGCAGCTGGGCAGGCAGAAGCGGGTACGAGCAGTACTTC
TRBJ2-2,NA,TRBV30,CAWSVLANTGELFF,TGTGCCTGGAGTGTACTGGCGAACACCGGGGAGCTGTTTTTT
TRBJ1-2,NA,TRBV7-2,CASSLAEADTLVYGYTF,TGTGCCAGCAGCTTAGCGGAGGCAGATACACTGGTCTATGGCTACACCTTC
TRBJ2-7,TRBD2,TRBV7-2,CASSSGLGGLEQYF,TGTGCCAGCAGCTCGGGACTAGGAGGGCTCGAGCAGTACTTC
TRBJ1-2,NA,TRBV7-8,CASSHYEASYTF,TGTGCCAGCAGCCACTACGAGGCTAGCTACACCTTC
TRBJ2-1,TRBD1,TRBV5-1,CASSSGTGGYNEQFF,TGCGCCAGCAGTTCCGGGACAGGGGGCTACAATGAGCAGTTCTTC
TRBJ1-3,NA,TRBV9,CASSFAPVSGNTIYF,TGTGCCAGCAGCTTCGCGCCGGTCTCTGGAAACACCATATATTTT
TRBJ1-2,TRBD1,TRBV6-5,CASRKDRVMGYTF,TGTGCCAGCAGGAAGGACAGGGTGATGGGCTACACCTTC
TRBJ2-5,NA,TRBV30,CAWSPTTEETQYF,TGTGCCTGGAGTCCTACCACGGAAGAGACCCAGTACTTC